Reported below is one T cell receptor (beta chain). Its specificity is not known. Diagnosis was based on clinical symptoms, serum thyroxine, TRAb, thyroid ultrasound and orbital computed tomography. CDR1 is MNHNS and CDR2 is SASEGT in the germline V gene. CDR3 length: 12 residues. V was clipped by 8 bases and J by 2 bases, with 10 bases between them. These data come from a study of Graves' ophthalmopathy and Graves' hyperthyroidism. General study points: The authors also found most expanded thyroid clonotypes above 0.001 frequency in blood. Separation of ophthalmopathy from stable hyperthyroidism was achieved by a 13-signature model, at approximately 90% sensitivity and approximately 84% specificity.

The study amplified TCR beta CDR3 regions using RNA transcripts. RT-PCR with HTBI primers came first, then second-round multiplex PCR. TCRdb processed the multiplex PCR reads anew with MiXCR; each CDR3 protein has one entry. Of 740,000 or so distinct CDR3 sequences in the sample, about 44% were seen once. The sequence was collected from an adult man with Graves' ophthalmopathy. Material for sequencing was peripheral blood. The gene calls are TRBV6-1 and TRBJ2-7; D call uncertain. The CDR3 DNA is TGTGCCAGCCATAAGGGCCCCTACGAGCAGTACTTC. This gives the protein CASHKGPYEQYF.